This TCR beta chain was recorded in a study of identifying expanded T cells in peripheral blood. Germline V gives CDR1 SQVTM, CDR2 ANQGSEA. This CDR3 has 13 residues. Trimming took 4 bases from V and 4 from J; bases not matched to a gene: 5. The repertoire was sequenced with immunoSEQ multiplex PCR; TCRdb's copy has only in-frame clones and lacks some. In the table there are more than 85,000 clones, around 90% of which are singletons. Sequencing was performed on blood. The sequence was obtained from a person aged 18 to 75 in good health. The rearrangement uses TRBV29-1 and TRBJ2-3; 7 bases align to TRBD1. The CDR3 nucleotides read TGCAGCGTTGGGACAGGCCGGCCAGATACGCAGTATTTT. Amino acid sequence: CSVGTGRPDTQYF.